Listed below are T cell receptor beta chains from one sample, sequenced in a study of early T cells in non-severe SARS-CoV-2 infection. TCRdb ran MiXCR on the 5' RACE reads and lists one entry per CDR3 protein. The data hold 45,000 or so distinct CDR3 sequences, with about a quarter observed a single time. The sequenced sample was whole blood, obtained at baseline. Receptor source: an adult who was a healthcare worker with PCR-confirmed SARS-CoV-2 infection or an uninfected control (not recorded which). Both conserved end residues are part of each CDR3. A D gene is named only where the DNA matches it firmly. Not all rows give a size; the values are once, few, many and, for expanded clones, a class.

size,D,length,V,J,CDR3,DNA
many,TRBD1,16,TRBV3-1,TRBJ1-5,CASSYSGTGGSQPQHF,TGTGCCAGCAGCTACTCCGGGACAGGGGGCAGCCAGCCCCAGCATTTT
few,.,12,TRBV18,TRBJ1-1,CASSPLEREAFF,TGTGCCAGCTCACCACTGGAGCGGGAAGCTTTCTTT
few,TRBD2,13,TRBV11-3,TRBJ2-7,CASSSGTSSEQYF,TGTGCCAGCAGCTCCGGGACTAGCTCCGAGCAGTACTTC
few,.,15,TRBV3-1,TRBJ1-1,CASSQDQGTGLTRVF,TGTGCCAGCAGCCAAGATCAGGGTACGGGACTAACTCGGGTCTTT
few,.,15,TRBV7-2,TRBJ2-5,CASRTTGQSAETQYF,TGTGCCAGCAGAACCACCGGACAGTCGGCGGAGACCCAGTACTTC
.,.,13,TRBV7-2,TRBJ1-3,CASSGTAGNTIYF,TGTGCCAGCAGCGGGACGGCTGGAAACACCATATATTTT
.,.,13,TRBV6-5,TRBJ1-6,CASKRGGDSPLHF,TGTGCCAGCAAGCGAGGGGGGGACTCACCCCTCCACTTT
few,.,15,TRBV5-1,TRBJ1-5,CASSLRHRGNQPQHF,TGCGCCAGCAGCCTGCGCCACCGGGGCAATCAGCCCCAGCATTTT
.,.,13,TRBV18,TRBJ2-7,CASSPQGTYEQYF,TGTGCCAGCTCACCACAGGGGACCTACGAGCAGTACTTC
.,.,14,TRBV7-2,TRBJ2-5,CASSLAGWKETQYF,TGTGCCAGCAGCTTAGCGGGGTGGAAAGAGACCCAGTACTTC
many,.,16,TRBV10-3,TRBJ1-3,CAISESESFSGNTIYF,TGTGCCATCAGTGAGTCGGAGTCTTTCTCTGGAAACACCATATATTTT
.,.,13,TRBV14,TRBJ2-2,CASSQALIGELFF,TGTGCCAGCAGCCAAGCTCTTATCGGGGAGCTGTTTTTT
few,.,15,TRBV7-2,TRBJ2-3,CASSLKAGITDTQYF,TGTGCCAGCAGCTTAAAGGCGGGGATCACAGATACGCAGTATTTT
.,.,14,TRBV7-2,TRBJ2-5,CASSLQGPGKTQYF,TGTGCCAGCAGCTTACAGGGACCCGGGAAGACCCAGTACTTC
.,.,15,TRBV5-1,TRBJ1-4,CASSLEGRTNEKLFF,TGCGCCAGCAGCTTGGAGGGGCGGACTAATGAAAAACTGTTTTTT
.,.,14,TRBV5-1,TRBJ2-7,CASSSQDRMNEQYF,TGCGCCAGCAGCTCCCAGGATAGAATGAACGAGCAGTACTTC
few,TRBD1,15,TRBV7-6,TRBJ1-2,CASSSTRTGGYGYTF,TGTGCCAGCAGCTCTACCCGGACAGGGGGCTATGGCTACACCTTC
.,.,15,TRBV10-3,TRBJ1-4,CAISESSRESEKLFF,TGTGCCATCAGTGAGTCGTCGAGGGAAAGTGAAAAACTGTTTTTT
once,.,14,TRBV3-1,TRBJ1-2,CASSQGLADYGYTF,TGTGCCAGCAGCCAAGGTTTAGCAGACTATGGCTACACCTTC
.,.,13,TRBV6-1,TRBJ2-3,CASGAGNTDTQYF,TGTGCCAGCGGGGCAGGGAACACAGATACGCAGTATTTT
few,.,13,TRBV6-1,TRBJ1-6,CASSEQSLSPLHF,TGTGCCAGCAGTGAGCAGAGCCTGTCACCCCTCCACTTT
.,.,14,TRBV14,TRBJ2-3,CASSQADGGDTQYF,TGTGCCAGCAGCCAAGCTGACGGGGGAGATACGCAGTATTTT
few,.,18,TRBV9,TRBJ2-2,CASSNTPRTDKNTGELFF,TGTGCCAGCAGCAATACACCAAGGACGGATAAGAACACCGGGGAGCTGTTTTTT
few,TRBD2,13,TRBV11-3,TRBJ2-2,CASSSSGGRELFF,TGTGCCAGCAGCTCAAGCGGGGGCCGGGAGCTGTTTTTT
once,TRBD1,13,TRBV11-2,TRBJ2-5,CASSKPGGETQYF,TGTGCCAGCAGCAAACCAGGGGGAGAGACCCAGTACTTC
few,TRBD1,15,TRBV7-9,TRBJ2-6,CASSPTGAGANVLTF,TGTGCCAGCAGCCCCACAGGGGCAGGGGCCAACGTCCTGACTTTC
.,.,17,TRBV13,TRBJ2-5,CASSLRGEKDRRETQYF,TGTGCCAGCAGCTTGAGAGGGGAGAAAGACCGGAGGGAGACCCAGTACTTC
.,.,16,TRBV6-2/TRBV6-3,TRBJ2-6,CASTGGPLSGANVLTF,TGTGCCAGCACCGGGGGACCTCTCTCTGGGGCCAACGTCCTGACTTTC
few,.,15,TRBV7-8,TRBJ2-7,CASSFPGSPDYEQYF,TGTGCCAGCAGCTTCCCGGGGTCCCCCGACTACGAGCAGTACTTC
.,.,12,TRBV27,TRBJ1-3,CASSLPGAVIYF,TGTGCCAGCAGTTTACCCGGAGCAGTCATATATTTT
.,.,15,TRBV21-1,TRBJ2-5,CASSTKGAEGETQYF,TGTGCCAGCAGCACCAAAGGGGCGGAGGGAGAGACCCAGTACTTC
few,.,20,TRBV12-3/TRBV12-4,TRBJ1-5,CARIQTPRDILNYSNQPQHF,TGTGCCAGAATCCAAACCCCCCGGGACATCCTGAACTATAGCAATCAGCCCCAGCATTTT
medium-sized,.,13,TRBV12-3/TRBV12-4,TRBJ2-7,CASMGGLTYEQYF,TGTGCCAGCATGGGGGGTTTGACCTACGAGCAGTACTTC
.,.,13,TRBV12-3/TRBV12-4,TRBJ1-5,CASSSGSNQPQHF,TGTGCCAGCAGTAGCGGTAGCAATCAGCCCCAGCATTTT
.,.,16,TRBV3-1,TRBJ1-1,CASSQEPQGSNTEAFF,TGTGCCAGCAGCCAAGAACCACAGGGTTCGAACACTGAAGCTTTCTTT
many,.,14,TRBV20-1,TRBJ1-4,CSATPTGRSEKLFF,TGCAGTGCTACCCCGACAGGAAGGTCCGAAAAACTGTTTTTT
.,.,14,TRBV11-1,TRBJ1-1,CASSSELMNTEAFF,TGTGCCAGCAGCTCGGAACTTATGAACACTGAAGCTTTCTTT
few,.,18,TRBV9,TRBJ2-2,CASSVGVGQTKNTGELFF,TGTGCCAGCAGCGTAGGGGTCGGACAGACGAAAAACACCGGGGAGCTGTTTTTT
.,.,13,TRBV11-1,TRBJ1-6,CASSRGNNSPLHF,TGTGCCAGCAGCCGAGGAAATAATTCACCCCTCCACTTT
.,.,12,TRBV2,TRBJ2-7,CASSGRDYEQYF,TGTGCCAGCAGCGGACGGGACTACGAGCAGTACTTC
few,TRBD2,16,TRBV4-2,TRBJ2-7,CASSQDWNSGVYEQYF,TGTGCCAGCAGCCAAGATTGGAATAGCGGGGTCTACGAGCAGTACTTC
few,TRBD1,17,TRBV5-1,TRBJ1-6,CASSPQGTGAYNSPLHF,TGCGCCAGCAGCCCCCAGGGGACAGGGGCGTATAATTCACCCCTCCACTTT
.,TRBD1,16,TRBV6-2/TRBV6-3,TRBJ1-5,CASSRPGTGGGQPQHF,TGTGCCAGCAGTCGCCCGGGGACAGGGGGCGGTCAGCCCCAGCATTTT
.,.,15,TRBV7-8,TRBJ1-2,CASSLRQRSNYGYTF,TGTGCCAGCAGCTTAAGACAGAGATCTAACTATGGCTACACCTTC
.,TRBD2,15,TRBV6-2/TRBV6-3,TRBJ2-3,CATSGTTSPTDTQYF,TGTGCCACCTCGGGGACTACGTCTCCCACAGATACGCAGTATTTT